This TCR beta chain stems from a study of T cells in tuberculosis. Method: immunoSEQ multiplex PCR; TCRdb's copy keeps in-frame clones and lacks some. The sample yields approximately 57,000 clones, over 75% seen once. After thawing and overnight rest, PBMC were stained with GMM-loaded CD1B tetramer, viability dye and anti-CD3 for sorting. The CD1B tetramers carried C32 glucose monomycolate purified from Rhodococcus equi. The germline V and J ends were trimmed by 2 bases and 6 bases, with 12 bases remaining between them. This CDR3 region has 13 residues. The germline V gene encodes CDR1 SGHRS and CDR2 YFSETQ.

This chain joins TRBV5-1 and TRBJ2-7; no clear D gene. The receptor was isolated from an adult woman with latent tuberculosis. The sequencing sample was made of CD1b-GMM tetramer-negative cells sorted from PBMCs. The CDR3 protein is CASSFEVPAEQYF. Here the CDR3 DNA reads TGCGCCAGCAGCTTTGAGGTTCCAGCCGAGCAGTACTTC.